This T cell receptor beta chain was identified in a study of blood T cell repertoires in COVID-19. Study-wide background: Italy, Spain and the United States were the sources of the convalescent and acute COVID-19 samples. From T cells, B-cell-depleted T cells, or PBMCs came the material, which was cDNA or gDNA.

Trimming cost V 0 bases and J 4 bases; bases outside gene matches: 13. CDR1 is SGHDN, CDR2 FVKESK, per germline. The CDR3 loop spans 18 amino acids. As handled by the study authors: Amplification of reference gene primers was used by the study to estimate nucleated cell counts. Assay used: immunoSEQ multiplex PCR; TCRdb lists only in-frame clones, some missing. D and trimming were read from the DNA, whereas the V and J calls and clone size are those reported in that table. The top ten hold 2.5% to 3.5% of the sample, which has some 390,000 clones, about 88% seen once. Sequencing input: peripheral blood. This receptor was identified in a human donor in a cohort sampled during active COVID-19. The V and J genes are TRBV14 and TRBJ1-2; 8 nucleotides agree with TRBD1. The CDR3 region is CASSQEFRTGLSGYGYTF. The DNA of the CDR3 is TGTGCCAGCAGCCAAGAGTTTCGGACAGGGCTCTCGGGCTATGGCTACACCTTC. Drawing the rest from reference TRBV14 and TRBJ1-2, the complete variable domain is EAGVTQFPSHSVIEKGQTVTLRCDPISGHDNLYWYRRVMGKEIKFLLHFVKESKQDESGMPNNRFLAERTGGTYSTLKVQPAELEDSGVYFCASSQEFRTGLSGYGYTFGSGTRLTVV.